The T cell receptor beta chain under discussion was sequenced for a study of beta chain features in type 1 diabetes. Study at large: Similarity in age, gender and cell yields was seen between patients and healthy donors. Notes on the study in general: Within each of all four CD4+ subsets, Type 1 diabetes patients had TCRB CDR3s that were moderately but significantly shorter.

For this clone: The antigen is not known.

The CDR3 is made up of 13 amino acids. V was clipped by 0 bases and J by 1 base, with 3 bases between them. Germline V CDR1 and CDR2: ENHRY, SYGVKD. The isolated RNA, all of it, was reverse transcribed, so expressed TCRB transcripts were what got sequenced. Assay used: immunoSEQ multiplex PCR; TCRdb lists only in-frame clones, some missing. The sample includes about 700,000 clones, around an eighth of them seen just once. This TCR was recovered from a man between 18 and 29 years old with type 1 diabetes. Input material: naive CD4+ T cells from blood. V gene TRBV10-3 combines with J gene TRBJ1-1; no reliable D call. As DNA, the CDR3 is TGTGCCATCAGTGAGTCCTGGAACACTGAAGCTTTCTTT. It translates to CAISESWNTEAFF.